Following are 29 T cell receptor beta chains from one sample sequenced in a study of CD8+CD57+ T cells in acquired aplastic anemia. An expansion of CD8+CD57+ cells by flow cytometry had been shown in patients chosen for sequencing. Profiling that covered TCR beta VDJ and CDR3 relied on genomic DNA as its template. Using its own MiXCR run on the reads, TCRdb lists one record per CDR3 protein. Of about 200,000 distinct CDR3 sequences listed, roughly two thirds were seen once; the top ten hold about 60%. Material for sequencing was sorted CD4+, CD8+, or CD8+CD57+ T cells (not recorded which) from PBMCs. The receptors were gathered from a human donor with aplastic anemia.

Only one count was recorded for this clonotype. The chain employs TRBV2 and TRBJ1-5, with TRBD1 identical over 7 bases. Per germline, CDR1 SNHLY and CDR2 FYNNEI. The CDR3 extends over 17 amino acids. V shed 2 bases, J shed 6 bases, and the junction held 13 bases outside the gene matches. The CDR3 spells CASSERIGTDLVQPQHF. The CDR3 DNA sequence: TGTGCCAGCAGTGAAAGAATAGGGACAGACTTAGTTCAGCCCCAGCATTTT.

V and J are TRBV12-3 or TRBV12-4 and TRBJ2-7; 11 nucleotides match TRBD1. The trim removed 5 bases at V and 7 bases at J, leaving 10 bases unmatched. This CDR3 has 15 amino acids. The CDR3 reads CASSPGGTGGREQYF. The CDR3, as DNA: TGTGCCAGCAGTCCAGGGGGGACAGGGGGAAGGGAGCAGTACTTC.

This chain links TRBV20-1 with TRBJ2-3, with 8 bases fitting TRBD2. J lost 1 base, V lost 6 bases, and 15 bases had no gene match. There are 17 residues in the CDR3. CDR1 and CDR2 from the germline V gene are DFQATT and SNEGSKA (reference sequence). CDR3 sequence reads: CSATAPSGLSGTDTQYF. The CDR3 DNA sequence: TGCAGTGCCACCGCCCCTAGCGGGTTATCGGGCACAGATACGCAGTATTTT.

The J gene is TRBJ1-1, the V gene TRBV29-1; 7 bases are a match to TRBD1. CDR3 length equals 11 residues. J lost 4 bases, V lost 7 bases, and 3 bases had no gene match. CDR1 and CDR2 from the germline V gene are SQVTM and ANQGSEA. CDR3 sequence: CSAGDSTEAFF. CDR3 coding DNA: TGCAGCGCCGGGGACAGCACTGAAGCTTTCTTT.

For the CDR3, the DNA is TGTGCCAGCAGCTTGAGAGGACTAGCGGCCTACACAGATACGCAGTATTTT. As protein: CASSLRGLAAYTDTQYF. The chain joins TRBV7-2 to TRBJ2-3; 10 nucleotides line up with TRBD2. CDR3 length: 17 amino acids. CDR1 SGHTA and CDR2 FQGNSA come from the germline V gene. The ends lost 3 bases at V and 2 bases at J; junction bases unmatched: 8. The full variable domain, in which reference TRBV7-2 and TRBJ2-3 provide the parts outside the CDR3, is GAGVSQSPSNKVTEKGKDVELRCDPISGHTALYWYRQSLGQGLEFLIYFQGNSAPDKSGLPSDRFSAERTGGSVSTLTIQRTQQEDSAVYLCASSLRGLAAYTDTQYFGPGTRLTVL.

The gene calls are TRBV14 and TRBJ1-6, with D hard to call. The CDR3 loop spans 15 amino acids. The germline V gene has CDR1 SGHDN and CDR2 FVKESK. Trimming pared 4 bases from V and 10 bases from J, leaving 17 bases between. Written as DNA, the CDR3 is TGTGCCAGCAGCCTAACCGGAGAAGGTTGGTCACCCCTCCACTTT. Translated: CASSLTGEGWSPLHF.

The V call is TRBV7-9, the J call TRBJ2-7, with D unclear. V was cut by 7 bases and J by 0 bases, with 10 bases left in between. This CDR3 comprises 13 residues. Germline values: CDR1 SEHNR, CDR2 FQNEAQ (reference sequence). The CDR3 here is CASTSSRSYEQYF. CDR3 nucleotide sequence: TGTGCCAGCACGAGTTCCCGCTCCTACGAGCAGTACTTC.

This sequence joins TRBV2 and TRBJ2-3, with D hard to call. Per the germline V gene, CDR1 is SNHLY and CDR2 is FYNNEI. V dropped 8 bases and J dropped 5 bases, with 11 bases sitting between them. This CDR3 has 12 amino acids. The CDR3 reads CASLLAGDTQYF. Written as DNA, the CDR3 is TGTGCCAGCCTTTTAGCCGGAGATACGCAGTATTTT. Filled out from reference TRBV2 and TRBJ2-3, the complete variable domain reads EPEVTQTPSHQVTQMGQEVILRCVPISNHLYFYWYRQILGQKVEFLVSFYNNEISEKSEIFDDQFSVERPDGSNFTLKIRSTKLEDSAMYFCASLLAGDTQYFGPGTRLTVL.

This chain links TRBV19 with TRBJ2-7, with a possible D match to TRBD2 (6 bases). This CDR3 has 15 amino acids. CDR1 and CDR2 from the germline V gene are LNHDA and SQIVND (reference sequence). V was clipped by 4 bases and J by 1 base, with 14 bases between them. CDR3 sequence reads: CASSRLGEKSYEQYF. CDR3 sequence (DNA): TGTGCCAGTAGTAGACTAGGGGAGAAGTCCTACGAGCAGTACTTC. Complete variable domain (other parts from reference TRBV19 and TRBJ2-7): DGGITQSPKYLFRKEGQNVTLSCEQNLNHDAMYWYRQDPGQGLRLIYYSQIVNDFQKGDIAEGYSVSREKKESFPLTVTSAQKNPTAFYLCASSRLGEKSYEQYFGPGTRLTVT.

To note about this clonotype: One junction end does not reproduce the germline sequence, and a read error may be involved. V and J are TRBV7-8 and TRBJ2-1; 9 bases agree with TRBD2. The CDR3 totals 16 residues. Germline-derived CDR1 and CDR2 are SGHVS and FQNEAQ. CDR3 loop: CASSVAAGGTYNEQFF. The CDR3 nucleotides read TGTGCCAGCAGCGTAGCAGCGGGGGGAACCTACAATGAGCAGTTCTTC.

By sample fraction, this clonotype is medium-sized (0.01 to 0.1%). Written as DNA, the CDR3 is TGTGCCAGCAGTGAAGCCATTCAGCCCCAGCATTTT. It yields the protein CASSEAIQPQHF. The rearrangement links TRBV2 to TRBJ1-5, with D unresolved. The CDR3 consists of 12 residues. V dropped 0 bases and J dropped 6 bases, with 3 bases sitting between them. Germline CDR1 and CDR2: SNHLY and FYNNEI.

This rearrangement joins TRBV9 to TRBJ1-1; a possible D gene is TRBD1 (6 bases). Between the trimmed V and J ends, which lost 1 base and 4 bases, there was a span of 11 bases. The germline V gene encodes CDR1 SGDLS and CDR2 YYNGEE. The CDR3 runs 14 residues. The DNA of the CDR3 is TGTGCCAGCAGCGTACACAGGGCGAGCACTGAAGCTTTCTTT. Amino acids: CASSVHRASTEAFF.

The DNA for the CDR3 is TGTGCCACCAGCAGAGGATATACGCAGACAAACACTGAAGCTTTCTTT. Its translation is CATSRGYTQTNTEAFF. V usage is TRBV15 and J usage is TRBJ1-1, with unresolved D. The germline V gene encodes CDR1 LNHNV and CDR2 YYDKDF (reference sequence). The CDR3 is made up of 16 amino acids. Trimming took off 1 base at V and 2 bases at J, with 14 bases between the two ends.

This chain uses TRBV7-2 with TRBJ1-2, with no clear D. V was shortened by 1 base and J by 4 bases, with 7 bases between the two germline ends. Germline V CDR1 and CDR2: SGHTA, FQGNSA. The CDR3 covers 13 residues. This chain's CDR3 is CASSLDRAYGYTF. The CDR3 DNA reads as TGTGCCAGCAGCTTAGACAGAGCCTATGGCTACACCTTC.

This clonotype was recorded many times. V is TRBV25-1 and J is TRBJ2-3; 8 bases fit TRBD2. The CDR3 contains 17 residues. Losses at the gene ends were 10 bases for V and 2 bases for J; bases not matched to a gene: 17. CDR1 and CDR2 (germline): MGHDK, SYGVNS. CDR3 residues: CATSREGSTIVTDTQYF. In nucleotides, the CDR3 is TGTGCCACCTCCCGGGAGGGGTCAACAATCGTCACAGATACGCAGTATTTT. The complete variable domain, with remaining parts taken from reference TRBV25-1 and TRBJ2-3, reads EADIYQTPRYLVIGTGKKITLECSQTMGHDKMYWYQQDPGMELHLIHYSYGVNSTEKGDLSSESTVSRIRTEHFPLTLESARPSHTSQYLCATSREGSTIVTDTQYFGPGTRLTVL.

The chain joins TRBV29-1 to TRBJ2-7; 8 bases fit TRBD1. This CDR3 is built from 11 residues. The germline V gene encodes CDR1 SQVTM and CDR2 ANQGSEA. The V segment lost 6 bases and the J segment 5 bases; nucleotides outside the gene matches: 3. In DNA, the CDR3 is TGCAGCGTCGGGACAGGTGACGAGCAGTACTTC. It codes for CSVGTGDEQYF.

The chain is built from TRBV10-3 and TRBJ1-3; D is possibly TRBD1 (6 bases). The CDR3 has 18 amino acids. Germline CDR1 reads ENHRY; CDR2 reads SYGVKD. Trimming took off 6 bases at V and 0 bases at J, with 21 bases between the two ends. The CDR3 protein is CAIRSGQGREISGNTIYF. In DNA, the CDR3 is TGTGCCATCAGATCCGGGCAGGGGAGGGAAATCTCTGGAAACACCATATATTTT.

This chain uses TRBV5-1 with TRBJ1-4; D unresolved. V dropped 4 bases and J dropped 5 bases, with 9 bases sitting between them. The CDR3 is 13 residues long. The germline V gene has CDR1 SGHRS and CDR2 YFSETQ. The chain's CDR3 is CASSAGMNEKLFF. CDR3 coding DNA: TGCGCCAGCAGCGCCGGGATGAATGAAAAACTGTTTTTT.

This clonotype was counted a single time. The chain carries TRBV7-9 and TRBJ2-3; 12 bases line up with TRBD2. The CDR3 is 19 amino acids. Germline V gene sequence: CDR1 SEHNR, CDR2 FQNEAQ (reference sequence). The junction had 13 bases not matched to a gene; V was cut back by 2 bases and J by 4 bases. CDR3 DNA: TGTGCCAGCAGCTTAATACAGACTAGCGGGGGCAGCCCCTCAGATACGCAGTATTTT. This sequence encodes CASSLIQTSGGSPSDTQYF. Full variable domain (outside the CDR3, taken from reference TRBV7-9 and TRBJ2-3): DTGVSQNPRHKITKRGQNVTFRCDPISEHNRLYWYRQTLGQGPEFLTYFQNEAQLEKSRLLSDRFSAERPKGSFSTLEIQRTEQGDSAMYLCASSLIQTSGGSPSDTQYFGPGTRLTVL.

The chain carries TRBV24-1 and TRBJ2-1; 12 bases match TRBD2. The V gene end was trimmed by 5 bases and the J gene end by 9 bases; junction bases not matched to a gene: 7. The CDR3 contains 15 residues. Germline lookup yields CDR1 KGHDR and CDR2 SFDVKD. CDR3 amino acids: CATSASSGGAGEQFF. The CDR3 coding sequence is TGTGCCACCAGTGCCTCTAGCGGGGGGGCCGGTGAGCAGTTCTTC.

Details on this clonotype: Mismatch with germline at one junction end may stem from a read error. V gene TRBV24-1 combines with J gene TRBJ1-1; D is perhaps TRBD1 (5 bases). This CDR3 is 12 amino acids long. Germline V CDR1 and CDR2: KGHDR, SFDVKD. This CDR3 is CATSEPGFEALF. In nucleotides, the CDR3 is TGTGCCACCAGTGAGCCAGGGTTCGAAGCTCTCTTT.

This clonotype was counted between two and nine times. This chain connects TRBV7-3 to TRBJ1-6, with 7 bases lining up with TRBD1. CDR1 is SGHTA and CDR2 is FQGTGA in the germline V gene. After removal of 10 bases from V and 8 bases from J, the junction contained 8 bases not matched to a gene. The CDR3 consists of 13 residues. CDR3 DNA: TGTGCCACCCGACAGGGTTCTGATTCACCCCTCCACTTT. Protein: CATRQGSDSPLHF.

V and J are TRBV7-2 and TRBJ2-5, with a possible D match to TRBD2 (7 bases). Germline CDR1 SGHTA, CDR2 FQGNSA. V lost 6 bases and J 5 bases, leaving 16 bases between the germline ends. This CDR3 contains 14 residues. Here the CDR3 DNA reads TGTGCCAGCAGTCGAATAGAGGGGGGGGAGACCCAGTACTTC. Its translation is CASSRIEGGETQYF.

The chain combines TRBV7-3 with TRBJ2-3; no clear D gene. Germline assignment: CDR1 SGHTA and CDR2 FQGTGA. V lost 3 bases and J lost 6, with 7 bases in between. The CDR3 runs 12 residues. In nucleotides, the CDR3 is TGTGCCAGCAGCTTTCGGGCCGATACGCAGTATTTT. This gives the protein CASSFRADTQYF.

Concerning this clonotype: At one end the junction does not follow the germline gene, possibly because of a read error. This chain connects TRBV20-1 to TRBJ1-1; D remains unclear. The CDR3 contains 13 residues. Germline values: CDR1 DFQATT, CDR2 SNEGSKA (reference sequence). The CDR3 loop reads CSANRFMNTEAFF. CDR3 DNA: TGCAGCGCTAATCGGTTCATGAACACTGAAGCTTTCTTT.

This rearrangement joins TRBV6-5 to TRBJ2-5; D is undetermined. CDR3 length equals 14 residues. Germline CDR1 and CDR2: MNHEY and SVGAGI. V lost 0 bases and J 5 bases, leaving 10 bases between the germline ends. CDR3 in amino acids: CASSYSSLGETQYF. CDR3 sequence (DNA): TGTGCCAGCAGTTACTCGTCGCTCGGGGAGACCCAGTACTTC.

The chain employs TRBV5-1 and TRBJ2-3; 7 nucleotides agree with TRBD2. This CDR3 is built from 14 residues. Germline V CDR1 and CDR2: SGHRS, YFSETQ. V gave up 3 bases and J gave up 4 bases; unmatched junction bases: 5. The DNA for the CDR3 is TGCGCCAGCAGCTCTCAGACTAGCTCAGATACGCAGTATTTT. Protein product: CASSSQTSSDTQYF.

The chain carries TRBV10-3 and TRBJ2-7; D might be TRBD1 (5 bases). With 3 bases removed from V and 6 bases from J, the gap between germline ends came to 9 bases. Germline values: CDR1 ENHRY, CDR2 SYGVKD. This CDR3 is 12 amino acids long. For the CDR3, the DNA is TGTGCCATCAGTGAAGGGGTTGGCGAGCAGTACTTC. It is translated as CAISEGVGEQYF.

The rearrangement joins TRBV5-1 to TRBJ2-1, with 10 bases fitting TRBD2. The CDR3 length is 15 residues. With V trimmed by 4 bases and J by 6 bases, 7 bases remained unmatched. Germline CDR1 and CDR2: SGHRS and YFSETQ. The CDR3 loop is CASSARTSGPNEQFF. CDR3 DNA sequence: TGCGCCAGCAGCGCCCGGACTAGCGGCCCCAATGAGCAGTTCTTC. Complete variable domain (other parts from reference TRBV5-1 and TRBJ2-1): KAGVTQTPRYLIKTRGQQVTLSCSPISGHRSVSWYQQTPGQGLQFLFEYFSETQRNKGNFPGRFSGRQFSNSRSEMNVSTLELGDSALYLCASSARTSGPNEQFFGPGTRLTVL.